This T cell receptor beta chain was recovered during a study of PD-1 blockade in classical Hodgkin lymphoma. Every patient had relapsed following autologous stem cell transplantation, and cohorts differed in brentuximab vedotin exposure. TCRdb's table, derived via immunoSEQ multiplex PCR, lists solely in-frame clones and lacks some. The sample carries 70,000 or so clones, roughly two thirds recorded once. Trimming cost V 5 bases and J 2 bases, with 14 bases left between them. CDR3 length equals 15 residues. Germline values: CDR1 SGHTA, CDR2 FQGNSA. The chain carries TRBV7-2 and TRBJ2-3; TRBD1 might be the D (6 bases). This sample comprised peripheral blood mononuclear cells (PBMCs), obtained before the second cycle of nivolumab. The sequence was obtained from a human donor with classical Hodgkin lymphoma. CDR3 sequence (DNA): TGTGCCAGCAGCCCCCGGACAGACCCCACAGATACGCAGTATTTT. Protein sequence: CASSPRTDPTDTQYF.